This TCR beta chain was recovered during a study of molecular identifiers for immune sequencing clone quantification. The study's findings and limits: In naive cells, clones above 20 RNA copies held under 1% of molecules, whereas in effector cells they held over 97%. Molecules of identical TCR sharing a barcode could underestimate highly expanded clone sizes.

As to this clonotype: The antigen is unknown.

The CDR3 runs to 13 residues. The germline CDR1 and CDR2 sequences are SNHLY and FYNNEI. Deletions cut 10 bases from V and 4 bases from J, with 16 bases between. One entry per CDR3 protein, called by TCRdb with MiXCR from the PCR reads. The table records 85,000 to 120,000 distinct CDR3 sequences, 30% to 45% of them present only once. This clonotype originated in a human donor in good health. Some libraries in this study had Jurkat cell RNA spiked in. V and J are TRBV2 and TRBJ1-2; a weak D match, TRBD1 (5 bases). The sequencing sample was made of naive CD8+ T cells from blood, with Jurkat cell RNA spiked in. The sample's subset: FACS-sorted CD8+CD4-CCR7+CD45RA+ naive T cells. CDR3 nucleotide sequence: TGTGCCATCCTCCCTGACAGTGGCTATGGCTACACCTTC. It codes for CAILPDSGYGYTF.